The clone carrying this TCR beta chain was counted only a few times. Authors' data handling: Estimates of nucleated cell counts were drawn from the amplification of reference gene primers. Clones were sequenced by immunoSEQ multiplex PCR, and TCRdb holds only the in-frame ones, with some missing. Clone size and the V and J calls come from that table; the DNA yielded D and trimming. This sample yields 85,000 to 100,000 clones, of which 90% are seen a single time; less than 2% belongs to the top ten. Germline loops: CDR1 SNHLY, CDR2 FYNNEI. This CDR3 has 14 residues. V lost 6 bases, J lost 5 bases, and 5 bases stayed unmatched. These data belong to a study of blood T cell repertoires in COVID-19.

This TCR came from a man aged 55-75 years with acute or convalescent COVID-19. The rearrangement joins TRBV2 to TRBJ1-3, with 9 positions matching TRBD1. The sample comprised peripheral blood. The CDR3 bases are TGTGCCAGCAGCGCGGACAGGGGACGAAACACCATATATTTT. This translates into CASSADRGRNTIYF. The variable domain in full, with the rest retrieved from reference TRBV2 and TRBJ1-3, is EPEVTQTPSHQVTQMGQEVILRCVPISNHLYFYWYRQILGQKVEFLVSFYNNEISEKSEIFDDQFSVERPDGSNFTLKIRSTKLEDSAMYFCASSADRGRNTIYFGEGSWLTVV.